Listed below are T cell receptor beta chains from one sample, sequenced in a study of T cells expressing NK-cell markers. TCRdb reprocessed the 5' RACE reads and keeps a single row for each CDR3 protein, giving no DNA. This sample's table reports 130,000 to 150,000 distinct CDR3 sequences. Sequencing was done on a sample of blood T cells: a sorted CD56 or NKG2C T cell subset, CD4+ or CD8+ T cells, or bulk PBMC T cells (not recorded which). These receptors all stem from a man between 18 and 35 years old in good health. The CDR3 runs from the conserved cysteine through the conserved F or W. Fields, in order: clone size, V gene, J gene, CDR3 protein. Rows give clone size only sometimes, using once, few, many, or a class for an expanded clone.

>NA|TRBV6-2/TRBV6-3|TRBJ1-1
CASSYPDRGSDTEAFF
>NA|TRBV7-3|TRBJ2-3
CASGLGNTDTQYF
>NA|TRBV6-2/TRBV6-3|TRBJ2-2
CASSYSGISTGELFF
>NA|TRBV19|TRBJ1-1
CASSNSLNTEAFF
>NA|TRBV2|TRBJ2-5
CARTAGTSGSETQYF
>NA|TRBV5-6|TRBJ2-3
CASSGTGGAITDTQYF
>NA|TRBV7-6|TRBJ2-3
CASSFRRSDTQYF
>medium-sized|TRBV4-2|TRBJ2-2
CASSQDRDGSNTGELFF
>NA|TRBV7-8|TRBJ2-1
CASSPRGTANNEQFF
>NA|TRBV7-9|TRBJ2-1
CASSSRVTEQFF
>NA|TRBV11-2|TRBJ2-1
CASSPEWGIGEQFF